This TCR beta chain comes out of a study of blood T cells in healthy people across ages. Samples had at least 6.5 million PBMCs isolated from them. There are many counts of this clonotype. Antigen: not known. It was with a sample-barcoded 5' primer and a J-beta primer mix that a second PCR of roughly 6 to 12 cycles was run. From the 5' RACE reads, TCRdb called clonotypes with MiXCR, one entry per CDR3 protein. This repertoire shows around 1,000,000 distinct CDR3 sequences, 30% to 40% found once; its top ten account for around 13%. Points from the study as a whole: Diversity was estimated from one million T cells, and these estimates were considered underestimates. Per million T cells, the diversity of TCR beta decreased roughly linearly as age advanced. Naive T cell percentage showed a strong correlation with the diversity of TCR beta.

This CDR3 region has 14 residues. V was shortened by 4 bases and J by 6 bases, with 15 bases between the two germline ends. The chain employs TRBV12-3 or TRBV12-4 and TRBJ1-2, with D maybe TRBD1 (6 bases). Sequenced: blood. This clonotype was obtained from a young man in good health. The DNA for the CDR3 is TGTGCCAGCAGTTCCCCCCGGGACACACATGGCTACACCTTC. Protein: CASSSPRDTHGYTF.